This T cell receptor (beta chain) was sequenced during a study of T-cell memory formation after mild COVID-19. Study-wide background: TCR clusters largely stayed donor specific.

Trimming removed 5 bases from V and 5 bases from J, with 12 bases in between. Germline values: CDR1 SEHNR, CDR2 FQNEAQ (reference sequence). The CDR3 contains 13 residues. Each CDR3 protein gets one entry after TCRdb re-called the 5' RACE reads with MiXCR. The sample carries about 300,000 distinct CDR3 sequences, roughly a fifth recorded once. This clonotype turned up a few times. The antigen is undetermined. Findings and limits, study-wide: Among clones peaking at day 37 in the second wave, SARS-CoV-2 specificity remained unconfirmed.

Sequencing was performed on PBMCs or a T cell subset sorted from them (not recorded which). V usage is TRBV7-9 and J usage is TRBJ1-2; D may be TRBD1 (6 bases). The sequence was obtained from a man aged 18 to 29 who had mild COVID-19 (a few samples of this study predate the infection). Cell type and time point are not known. For the CDR3, the DNA is TGTGCCAGCAGCAAGGGGGGCCAGTATGGCTACACCTTC. It encodes CASSKGGQYGYTF.